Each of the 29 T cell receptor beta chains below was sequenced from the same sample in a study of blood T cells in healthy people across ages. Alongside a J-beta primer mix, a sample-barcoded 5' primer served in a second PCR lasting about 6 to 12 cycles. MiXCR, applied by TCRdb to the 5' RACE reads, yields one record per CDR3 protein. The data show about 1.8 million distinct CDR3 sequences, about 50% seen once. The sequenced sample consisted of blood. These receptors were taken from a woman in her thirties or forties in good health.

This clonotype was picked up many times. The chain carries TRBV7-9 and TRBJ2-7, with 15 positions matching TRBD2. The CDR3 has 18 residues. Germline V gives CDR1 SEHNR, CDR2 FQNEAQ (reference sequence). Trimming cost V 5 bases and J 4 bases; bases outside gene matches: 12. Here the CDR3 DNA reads TGTGCCAGCAGCGGACGGACTAGCGGGGGGGACCTCCCATACGAGCAGTACTTC. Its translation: CASSGRTSGGDLPYEQYF.

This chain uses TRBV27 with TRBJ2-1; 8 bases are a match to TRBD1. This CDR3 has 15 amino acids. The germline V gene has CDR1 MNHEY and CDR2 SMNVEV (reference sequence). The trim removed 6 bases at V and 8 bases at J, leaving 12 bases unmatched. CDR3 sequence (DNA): TGTGCCAGCAGGGTCACAGGGGGTCGGGTCGATGAGCAGTTCTTC. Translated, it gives CASRVTGGRVDEQFF.

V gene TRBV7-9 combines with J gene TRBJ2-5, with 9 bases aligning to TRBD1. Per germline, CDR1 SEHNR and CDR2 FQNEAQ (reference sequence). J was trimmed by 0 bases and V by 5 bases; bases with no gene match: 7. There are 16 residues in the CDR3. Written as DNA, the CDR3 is TGTGCCAGCAGCCCCGGACAGGGGCCTCACCAAGAGACCCAGTACTTC. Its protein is CASSPGQGPHQETQYF.

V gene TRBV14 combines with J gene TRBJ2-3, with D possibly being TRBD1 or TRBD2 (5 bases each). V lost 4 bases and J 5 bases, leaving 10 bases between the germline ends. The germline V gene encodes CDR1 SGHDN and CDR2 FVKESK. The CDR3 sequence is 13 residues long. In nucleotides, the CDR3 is TGTGCCAGCAGCCCCTATGGGGGAGATACGCAGTATTTT. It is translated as CASSPYGGDTQYF. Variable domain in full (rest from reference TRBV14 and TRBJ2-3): EAGVTQFPSHSVIEKGQTVTLRCDPISGHDNLYWYRRVMGKEIKFLLHFVKESKQDESGMPNNRFLAERTGGTYSTLKVQPAELEDSGVYFCASSPYGGDTQYFGPGTRLTVL.

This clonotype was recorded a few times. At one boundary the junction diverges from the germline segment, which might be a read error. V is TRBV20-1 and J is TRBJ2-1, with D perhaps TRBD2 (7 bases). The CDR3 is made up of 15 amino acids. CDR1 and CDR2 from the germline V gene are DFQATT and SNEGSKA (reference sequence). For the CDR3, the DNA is TGCAGTGCTTCTCCGGGGGGCCCCGTCTACGATGAGCAGTTCTTC. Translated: CSASPGGPVYDEQFF.

The CDR3 bases are TGCGCCAGCAGCTTGGGACAGCTTTTCTCTGGAAACACCATATATTTT. Translated: CASSLGQLFSGNTIYF. The chain recombines TRBV5-1 with TRBJ1-3, with D possibly being TRBD1 (5 bases). From germline, CDR1 is SGHRS and CDR2 YFSETQ. V dropped 0 bases and J dropped 0 bases, with 10 bases sitting between them. The CDR3 is 16 residues long.

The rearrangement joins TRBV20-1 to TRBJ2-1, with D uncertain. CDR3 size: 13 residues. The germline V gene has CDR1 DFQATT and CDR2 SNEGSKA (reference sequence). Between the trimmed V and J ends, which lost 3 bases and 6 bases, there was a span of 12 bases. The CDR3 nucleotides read TGCAGTGCTAGTAAGCCGCCGATCAATGAGCAGTTCTTC. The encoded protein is CSASKPPINEQFF.

The CDR3 bases are TGTGCCAGCAGAGGACAGGCCTCCTACGAGCAGTACTTC. This sequence encodes CASRGQASYEQYF. The chain carries TRBV12-3 or TRBV12-4 and TRBJ2-7, with 7 bases that match TRBD1. The ends lost 6 bases at V and 0 bases at J; junction bases unmatched: 2. CDR3 length: 13 amino acids.

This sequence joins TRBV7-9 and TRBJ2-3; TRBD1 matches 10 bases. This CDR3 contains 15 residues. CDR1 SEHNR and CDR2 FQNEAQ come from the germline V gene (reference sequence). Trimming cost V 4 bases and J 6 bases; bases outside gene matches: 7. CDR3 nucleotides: TGTGCCAGCAGCTCTGGACAGGGGGTCGGGGATACGCAGTATTTT. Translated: CASSSGQGVGDTQYF.

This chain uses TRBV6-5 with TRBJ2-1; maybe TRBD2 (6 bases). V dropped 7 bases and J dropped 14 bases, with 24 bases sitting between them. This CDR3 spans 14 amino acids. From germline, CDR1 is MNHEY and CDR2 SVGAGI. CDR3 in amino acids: CASTTSSDRGSKFF. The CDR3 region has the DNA TGTGCCAGCACCACTTCGTCGGATCGGGGGTCGAAGTTCTTC.

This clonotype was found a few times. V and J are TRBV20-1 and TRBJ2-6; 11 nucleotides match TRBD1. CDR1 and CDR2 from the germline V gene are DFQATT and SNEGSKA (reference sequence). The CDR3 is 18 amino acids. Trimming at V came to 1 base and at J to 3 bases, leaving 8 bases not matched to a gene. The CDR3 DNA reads TGCAGTGCTAGAGTGAGGGACAGGGGGTTGTTTGGGGCCAACGTCCTGACTTTC. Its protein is CSARVRDRGLFGANVLTF.

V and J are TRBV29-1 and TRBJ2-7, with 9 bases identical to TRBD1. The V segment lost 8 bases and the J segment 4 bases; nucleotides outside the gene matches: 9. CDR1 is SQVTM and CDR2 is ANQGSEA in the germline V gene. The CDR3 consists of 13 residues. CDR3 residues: CSTAGTGMYEQYF. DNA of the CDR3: TGCAGCACTGCCGGGACAGGGATGTACGAGCAGTACTTC.

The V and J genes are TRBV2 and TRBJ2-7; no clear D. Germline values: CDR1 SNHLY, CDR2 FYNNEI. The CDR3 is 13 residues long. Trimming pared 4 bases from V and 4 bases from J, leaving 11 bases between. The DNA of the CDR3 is TGTGCCAGCAGTGTGTCTGGGCTATACGAGCAGTACTTC. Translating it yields CASSVSGLYEQYF.

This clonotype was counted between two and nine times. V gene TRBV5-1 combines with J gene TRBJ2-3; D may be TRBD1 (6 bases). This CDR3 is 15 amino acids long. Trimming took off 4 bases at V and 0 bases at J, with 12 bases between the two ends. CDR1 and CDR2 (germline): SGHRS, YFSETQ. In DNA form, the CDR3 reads TGCGCCAGCAGCACACAGGGTACGAGCACAGATACGCAGTATTTT. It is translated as CASSTQGTSTDTQYF.

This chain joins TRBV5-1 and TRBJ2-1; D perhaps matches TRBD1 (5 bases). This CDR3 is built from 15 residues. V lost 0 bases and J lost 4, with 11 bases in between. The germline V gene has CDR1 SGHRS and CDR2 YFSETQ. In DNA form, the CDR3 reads TGCGCCAGCAGCTTGGACAGGACACCTTACAATGAGCAGTTCTTC. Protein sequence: CASSLDRTPYNEQFF.

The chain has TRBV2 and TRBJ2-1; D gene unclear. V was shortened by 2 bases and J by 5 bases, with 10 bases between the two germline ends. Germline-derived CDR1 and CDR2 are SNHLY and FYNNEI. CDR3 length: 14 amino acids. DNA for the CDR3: TGTGCCAGCAGTGAATTGGGCAGGAACAATGAGCAGTTCTTC. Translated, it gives CASSELGRNNEQFF.

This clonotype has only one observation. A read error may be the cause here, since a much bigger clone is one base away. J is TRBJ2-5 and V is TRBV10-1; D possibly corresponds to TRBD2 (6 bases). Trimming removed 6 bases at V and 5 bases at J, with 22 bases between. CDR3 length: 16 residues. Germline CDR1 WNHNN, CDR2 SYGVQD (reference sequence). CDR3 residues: CASSPYRVGGSETQYF. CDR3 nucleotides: TGCGCCAGCAGCCCCTACCGAGTGGGGGGATCTGAGACCCAGTACTTC.

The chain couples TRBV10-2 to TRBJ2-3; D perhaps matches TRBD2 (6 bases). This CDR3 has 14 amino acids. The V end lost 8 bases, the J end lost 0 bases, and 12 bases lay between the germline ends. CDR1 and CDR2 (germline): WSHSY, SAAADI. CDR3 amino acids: CASLAAGSTDTQYF. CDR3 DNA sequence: TGCGCCAGCTTAGCGGCGGGTAGCACAGATACGCAGTATTTT.

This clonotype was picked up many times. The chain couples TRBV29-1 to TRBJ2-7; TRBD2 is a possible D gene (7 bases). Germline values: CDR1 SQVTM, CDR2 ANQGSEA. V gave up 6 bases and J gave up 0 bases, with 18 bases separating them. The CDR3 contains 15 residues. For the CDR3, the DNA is TGCAGCGTAGTCGGACGGGGGGCAAGCTCCTACGAGCAGTACTTC. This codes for CSVVGRGASSYEQYF.

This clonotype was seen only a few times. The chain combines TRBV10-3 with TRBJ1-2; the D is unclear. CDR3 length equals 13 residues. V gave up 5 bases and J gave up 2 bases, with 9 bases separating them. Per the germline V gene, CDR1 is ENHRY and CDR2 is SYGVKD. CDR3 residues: CAISSSGNYGYTF. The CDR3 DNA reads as TGTGCCATCAGTTCGAGCGGGAACTATGGCTACACCTTC.

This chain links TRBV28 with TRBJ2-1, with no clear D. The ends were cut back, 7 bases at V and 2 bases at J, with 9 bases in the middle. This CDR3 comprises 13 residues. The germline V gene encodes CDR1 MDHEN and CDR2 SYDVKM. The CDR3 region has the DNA TGTGCCAGCACCTCGGAACCCTACAATGAGCAGTTCTTC. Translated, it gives CASTSEPYNEQFF.

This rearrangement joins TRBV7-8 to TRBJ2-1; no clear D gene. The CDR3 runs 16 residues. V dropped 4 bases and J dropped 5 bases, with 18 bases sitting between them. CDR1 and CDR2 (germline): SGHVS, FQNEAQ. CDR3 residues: CASSSLGARNNNEQFF. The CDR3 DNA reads TGTGCCAGCAGCTCCTTAGGTGCGAGGAACAACAATGAGCAGTTCTTC.

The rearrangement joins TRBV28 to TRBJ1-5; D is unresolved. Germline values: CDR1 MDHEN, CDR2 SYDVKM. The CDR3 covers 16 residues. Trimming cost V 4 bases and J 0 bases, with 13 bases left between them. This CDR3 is CASSWTVKNSNQPQHF. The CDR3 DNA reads TGTGCCAGCAGTTGGACGGTTAAGAATAGCAATCAGCCCCAGCATTTT.

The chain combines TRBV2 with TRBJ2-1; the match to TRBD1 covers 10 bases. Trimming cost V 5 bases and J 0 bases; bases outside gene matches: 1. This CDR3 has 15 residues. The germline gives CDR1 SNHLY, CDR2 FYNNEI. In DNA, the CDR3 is TGTGCCAGCAGTTGGACAGGGGGCTCCTACAATGAGCAGTTCTTC. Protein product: CASSWTGGSYNEQFF.

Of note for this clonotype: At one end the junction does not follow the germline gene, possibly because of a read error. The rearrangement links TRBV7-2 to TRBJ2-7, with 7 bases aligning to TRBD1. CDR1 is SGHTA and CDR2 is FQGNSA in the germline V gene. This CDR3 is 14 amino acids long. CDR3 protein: CASSQGQFSHEQYF. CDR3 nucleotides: TGTGCCAGCAGCCAGGGACAGTTCTCCCACGAGCAGTACTTC.

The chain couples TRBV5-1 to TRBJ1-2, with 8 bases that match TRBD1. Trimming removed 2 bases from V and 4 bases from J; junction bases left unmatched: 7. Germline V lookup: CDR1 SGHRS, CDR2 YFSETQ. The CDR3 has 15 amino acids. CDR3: CASSFGQGDRYGYTF. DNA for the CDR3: TGCGCCAGCAGCTTCGGACAGGGAGACCGCTATGGCTACACCTTC. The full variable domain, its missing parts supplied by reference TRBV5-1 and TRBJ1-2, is KAGVTQTPRYLIKTRGQQVTLSCSPISGHRSVSWYQQTPGQGLQFLFEYFSETQRNKGNFPGRFSGRQFSNSRSEMNVSTLELGDSALYLCASSFGQGDRYGYTFGSGTRLTVV.

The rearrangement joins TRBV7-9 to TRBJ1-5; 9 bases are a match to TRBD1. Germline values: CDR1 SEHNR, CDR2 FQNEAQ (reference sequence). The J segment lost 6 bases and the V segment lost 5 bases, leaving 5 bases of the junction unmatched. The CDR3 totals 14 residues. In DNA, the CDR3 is TGTGCCAGCAGCGTGGACAGGGGAGGTCAGCCCCAGCATTTT. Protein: CASSVDRGGQPQHF.

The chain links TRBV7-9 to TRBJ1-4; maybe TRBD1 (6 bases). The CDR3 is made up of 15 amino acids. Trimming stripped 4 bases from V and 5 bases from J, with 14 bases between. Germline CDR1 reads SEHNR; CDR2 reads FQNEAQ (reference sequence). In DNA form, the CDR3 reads TGTGCCAGCAGCTCGTCGGGACAACAAAATGAAAAACTGTTTTTT. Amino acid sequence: CASSSSGQQNEKLFF. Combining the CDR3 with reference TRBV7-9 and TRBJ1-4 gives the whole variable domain DTGVSQNPRHKITKRGQNVTFRCDPISEHNRLYWYRQTLGQGPEFLTYFQNEAQLEKSRLLSDRFSAERPKGSFSTLEIQRTEQGDSAMYLCASSSSGQQNEKLFFGSGTQLSVL.

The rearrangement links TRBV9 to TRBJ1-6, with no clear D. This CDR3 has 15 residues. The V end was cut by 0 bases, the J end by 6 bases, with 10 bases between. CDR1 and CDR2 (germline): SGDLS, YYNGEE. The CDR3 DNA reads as TGTGCCAGCAGCGTAGATTTGGCAGTTAATTCACCCCTCCACTTT. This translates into CASSVDLAVNSPLHF.